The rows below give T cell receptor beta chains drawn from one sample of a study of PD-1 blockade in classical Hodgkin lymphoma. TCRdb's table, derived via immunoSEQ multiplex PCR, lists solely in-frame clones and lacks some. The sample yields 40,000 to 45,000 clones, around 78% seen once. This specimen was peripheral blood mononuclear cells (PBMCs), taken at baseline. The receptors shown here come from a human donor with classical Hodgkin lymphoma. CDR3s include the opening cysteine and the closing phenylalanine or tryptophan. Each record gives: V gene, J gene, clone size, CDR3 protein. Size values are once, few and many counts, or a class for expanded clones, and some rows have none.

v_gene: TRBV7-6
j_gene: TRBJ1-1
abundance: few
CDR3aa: CASSLNGENTEAFF

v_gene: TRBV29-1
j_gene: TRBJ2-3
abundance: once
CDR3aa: CSAEGPGEDTQYF

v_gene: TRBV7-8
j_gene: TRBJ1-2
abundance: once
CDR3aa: CASSLGGSPNPNYGYTF

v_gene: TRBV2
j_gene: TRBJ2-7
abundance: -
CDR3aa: CASEGMTVNEQYF

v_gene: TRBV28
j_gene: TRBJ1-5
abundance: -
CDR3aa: CASSATGYQPQHF

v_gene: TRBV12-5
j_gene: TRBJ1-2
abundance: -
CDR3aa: CASGLVRGLGYTF

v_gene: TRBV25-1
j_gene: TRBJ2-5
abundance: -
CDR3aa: CASSEWGAYQETQYF

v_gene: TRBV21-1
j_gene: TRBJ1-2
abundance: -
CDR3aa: CASSAEGRDYGYTF

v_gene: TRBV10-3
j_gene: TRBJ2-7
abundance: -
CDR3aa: CAISERQLPPYEQYF

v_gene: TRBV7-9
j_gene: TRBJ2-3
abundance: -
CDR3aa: CASSRGGAGDTQYF

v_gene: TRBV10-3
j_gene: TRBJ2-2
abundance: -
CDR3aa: CAISAPAGGPNGELFF

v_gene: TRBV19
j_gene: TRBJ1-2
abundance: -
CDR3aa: CASSLTGPLNYGYTF

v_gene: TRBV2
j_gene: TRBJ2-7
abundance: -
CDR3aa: CASRYGRPYEQYF

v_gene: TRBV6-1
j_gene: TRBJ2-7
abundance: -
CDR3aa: CASSEISSKTYEQYF

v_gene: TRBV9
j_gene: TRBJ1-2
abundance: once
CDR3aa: CASSATGGASGYTF

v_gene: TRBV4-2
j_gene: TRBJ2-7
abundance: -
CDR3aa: CASSLRGQGEYNREQYF

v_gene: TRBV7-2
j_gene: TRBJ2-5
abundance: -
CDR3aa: CASSLGLQETQYF

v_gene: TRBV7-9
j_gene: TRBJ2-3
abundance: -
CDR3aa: CASSSRSGGPTSTDTQYF

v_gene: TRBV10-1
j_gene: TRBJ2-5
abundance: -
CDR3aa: CASIRAHGMDPKKYF

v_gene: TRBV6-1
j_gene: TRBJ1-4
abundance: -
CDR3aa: CASSGRDGYNEKLFF

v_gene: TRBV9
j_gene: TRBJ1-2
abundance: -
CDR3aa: CASSVDTGTGGYGYTF

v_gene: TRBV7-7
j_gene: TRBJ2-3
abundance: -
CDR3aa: CASSLDGTDTQYF

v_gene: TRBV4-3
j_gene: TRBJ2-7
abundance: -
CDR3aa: CASSQENYRGGEQYF